What follows describes a single T cell receptor (beta chain). Its target is not known. This record comes from a study of CD8 T cells in ankylosing spondylitis. Study results and caveats: Among TCR beta sequences, a motif of fewer than 10 highly homologous variants appeared characteristic of ankylosing spondylitis blood.

This CDR3 comprises 15 residues. V lost 0 bases and J 10 bases, leaving 13 bases between the germline ends. CDR1 is MGHRA and CDR2 is YSYEKL in the germline V gene. TCRdb re-analysed the 5' RACE reads in MiXCR, keeping a single row per CDR3 protein. Of some 240,000 distinct CDR3 sequences listed, 20% to 30% are singletons. V gene TRBV4-1 combines with J gene TRBJ1-6; D not resolved. The sequencing input was blood, either unsorted or a sorted T cell fraction (not recorded which). The source is a male donor with ankylosing spondylitis or in good health (not recorded which). The CDR3 sequence: CASSQEVRVSSPLHF. As DNA, the CDR3 is TGCGCCAGCAGCCAAGAGGTGCGAGTGTCCTCACCCCTCCACTTT.